Each of the 15 T cell receptor beta chains below was sequenced from the same sample in a study of blood T cell repertoires in COVID-19. Profiled with immunoSEQ multiplex PCR; TCRdb holds only in-frame clones, not every one. The table shows more than 200,000 clones, with about four fifths occurring only once. Sequenced material: peripheral blood. These receptors originate from a woman of 80 years or more with acute or convalescent COVID-19.

The chain uses TRBV3-1 (or the pseudogene TRBV3-2) and TRBJ1-2, with D hard to call. The CDR3 loop spans 14 amino acids. Trimming removed 6 bases from V and 8 bases from J, with 19 bases in between. Germline values: CDR1 LGHDT, CDR2 YNNKEL (reference sequence). This chain's CDR3 is CASSQIDMGGGYTF. CDR3 sequence (DNA): TGTGCCAGCAGTCAAATAGACATGGGAGGGGGCTACACCTTC.

The chain recombines TRBV10-3 with TRBJ2-1; a weak D match, TRBD2 (6 bases). CDR1 and CDR2 from the germline V gene are ENHRY and SYGVKD. The length of the CDR3 is 12 residues. V lost 11 bases to trimming and J lost 5 bases, with 13 bases between them. Here the CDR3 DNA reads TGTGCCGGCGGAGGGCGGGACAATGAGCAGTTCTTC. It yields the protein CAGGGRDNEQFF.

The rearrangement joins TRBV30 to TRBJ2-1, with D possibly being TRBD2 (7 bases). CDR3 length: 14 residues. Germline lookup yields CDR1 GTSNPN and CDR2 SVGIG (reference sequence). V was trimmed by 2 bases and J by 2 bases, leaving 10 bases between them. The CDR3 reads CAWSRGGTYNEQFF. CDR3 nucleotides: TGTGCCTGGAGTAGGGGGGGGACCTACAATGAGCAGTTCTTC.

The chain has TRBV19 and TRBJ1-5; possibly TRBD1 for D (5 bases). The CDR3 contains 17 residues. Per the germline V gene, CDR1 is LNHDA and CDR2 is SQIVND (reference sequence). The V end was cut by 4 bases, the J end by 2 bases, with 18 bases between. CDR3 region: CASSTKVGGERNQPQHF. In nucleotides, the CDR3 is TGTGCCAGTAGTACGAAGGTTGGAGGGGAACGCAATCAGCCCCAGCATTTT.

This rearrangement joins TRBV18 to TRBJ1-2; the match to TRBD1 covers 9 bases. V shed 3 bases and J 4 bases; nucleotides not matched to a gene: 9. Germline CDR1 is KGHSH and CDR2 is LQKENI. The CDR3 spans 16 residues. The DNA of the CDR3 is TGTGCCAGCTCACCTCGGACAGGGGACGATTCCTATGGCTACACCTTC. Protein: CASSPRTGDDSYGYTF.

This chain uses TRBV19 with TRBJ2-1; 7 positions match TRBD2. Looked up from germline, CDR1 is LNHDA and CDR2 is SQIVND (reference sequence). The CDR3 contains 15 residues. V gave up 3 bases and J gave up 8 bases; unmatched junction bases: 10. The CDR3 is CASSMGLRGIDEQFF. In DNA form, the CDR3 reads TGTGCCAGTAGTATGGGACTACGAGGGATCGATGAGCAGTTCTTC.

The genes are TRBV10-3 and TRBJ2-7; 9 bases are shared with TRBD1. With V trimmed by 8 bases and J by 7 bases, 9 bases remained unmatched. Germline CDR1 is ENHRY and CDR2 is SYGVKD. The CDR3 contains 13 residues. The CDR3 DNA reads TGTGCCATCGGACACGGACAGGGGCAAGAGCAGTACTTC. Protein product: CAIGHGQGQEQYF.

V usage is TRBV7-2 and J usage is TRBJ1-5; 7 bases map to TRBD1. V shed 3 bases and J 4 bases; nucleotides not matched to a gene: 3. Germline V lookup: CDR1 SGHTA, CDR2 FQGNSA. CDR3 length: 14 residues. The CDR3 coding sequence is TGTGCCAGCAGCTTGGGACAGACGAATCAGCCCCAGCATTTT. Translating gives CASSLGQTNQPQHF.

This chain connects TRBV5-6 to TRBJ2-2; the match to TRBD1 covers 7 bases. Per germline, CDR1 SGHDT and CDR2 YYEEEE. V lost 0 bases to trimming and J lost 4 bases; unmatched junction nucleotides: 6. The CDR3 length is 16 residues. Here the CDR3 reads CASSLAGQYGTGELFF. The CDR3 region has the DNA TGTGCCAGCAGCTTGGCGGGACAGTATGGCACCGGGGAGCTGTTTTTT.

The chain links TRBV29-1 to TRBJ1-2; D is unclear. This CDR3 is 13 amino acids long. V lost 3 bases and J lost 6, with 14 bases in between. Germline CDR1 is SQVTM and CDR2 is ANQGSEA. CDR3 in amino acids: CSVDFTFPDGYTF. The CDR3 DNA reads TGCAGCGTTGATTTTACTTTTCCGGATGGCTACACCTTC.

This chain uses TRBV19 with TRBJ2-1; TRBD2 is a possible D gene (6 bases). V lost 4 bases and J 9 bases, leaving 22 bases between the germline ends. Looked up from germline, CDR1 is LNHDA and CDR2 is SQIVND (reference sequence). The length of the CDR3 is 16 residues. DNA for the CDR3: TGTGCCAGTAGTACCTACGGAAACGGGAGATTGGGTGAGCAGTTCTTC. This sequence encodes CASSTYGNGRLGEQFF. Filled out from reference TRBV19 and TRBJ2-1, the complete variable domain reads DGGITQSPKYLFRKEGQNVTLSCEQNLNHDAMYWYRQDPGQGLRLIYYSQIVNDFQKGDIAEGYSVSREKKESFPLTVTSAQKNPTAFYLCASSTYGNGRLGEQFFGPGTRLTVL.

The chain links TRBV14 to TRBJ2-1; 8 bases align to TRBD2. Germline trimming cut 1 base from V and 0 bases from J; bases unmatched to any gene: 2. This CDR3 has 16 amino acids. Germline loops: CDR1 SGHDN, CDR2 FVKESK. Here the CDR3 DNA reads TGTGCCAGCAGCCAAGTAGCGGGGAGCTCCTACAATGAGCAGTTCTTC. It specifies CASSQVAGSSYNEQFF.

The V and J genes are TRBV7-9 and TRBJ2-1, with 10 bases fitting TRBD2. Germline V gene lookup returns CDR1 SEHNR and CDR2 FQNEAQ (reference sequence). The length of the CDR3 is 15 residues. V was clipped by 3 bases and J by 5 bases; unmatched bases: 4. The chain's CDR3 is CASSFSGGEHNEQFF. Written as DNA, the CDR3 is TGTGCCAGCAGCTTCAGCGGGGGGGAACACAATGAGCAGTTCTTC.

This clone is a singleton in its sample. The chain uses TRBV5-1 and TRBJ2-2; tentatively, D is TRBD2 (5 bases). Germline V gives CDR1 SGHRS, CDR2 YFSETQ. V lost 0 bases and J 2 bases, leaving 8 bases between the germline ends. This CDR3 contains 15 residues. The DNA for the CDR3 is TGCGCCAGCAGCTTGGTATCGGGAAACACCGGGGAGCTGTTTTTT. Protein: CASSLVSGNTGELFF. Full variable domain (remainder filled in from reference TRBV5-1 and TRBJ2-2): KAGVTQTPRYLIKTRGQQVTLSCSPISGHRSVSWYQQTPGQGLQFLFEYFSETQRNKGNFPGRFSGRQFSNSRSEMNVSTLELGDSALYLCASSLVSGNTGELFFGEGSRLTVL.

This clone was seen only a few times. The chain has TRBV11-3 and TRBJ1-2; the D gene is possibly TRBD1 (6 bases). The CDR3 covers 15 residues. With 2 bases removed from V and 3 bases from J, the gap between germline ends came to 13 bases. CDR1 and CDR2 from the germline V gene are SGHNT and YENEEA. The CDR3 sequence: CASSLTGGADYGYTF. The CDR3 nucleotides are TGTGCCAGCAGCTTAACCGGGGGGGCGGACTATGGCTACACCTTC.